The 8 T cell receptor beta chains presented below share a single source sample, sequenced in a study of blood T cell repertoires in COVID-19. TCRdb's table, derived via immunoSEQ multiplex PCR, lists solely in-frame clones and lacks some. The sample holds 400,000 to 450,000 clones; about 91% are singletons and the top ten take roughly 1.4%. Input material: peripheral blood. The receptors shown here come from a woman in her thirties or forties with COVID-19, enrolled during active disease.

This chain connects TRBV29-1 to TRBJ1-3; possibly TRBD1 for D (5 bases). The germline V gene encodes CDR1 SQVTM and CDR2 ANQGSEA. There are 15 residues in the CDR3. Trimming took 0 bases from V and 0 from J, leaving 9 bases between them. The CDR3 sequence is CSVEERQISGNTIYF. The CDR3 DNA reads TGCAGCGTTGAAGAACGACAGATCTCTGGAAACACCATATATTTT.

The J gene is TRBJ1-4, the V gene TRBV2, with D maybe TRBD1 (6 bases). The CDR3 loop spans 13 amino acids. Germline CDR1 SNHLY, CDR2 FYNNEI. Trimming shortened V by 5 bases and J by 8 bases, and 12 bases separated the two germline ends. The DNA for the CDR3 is TGTGCCAGCAGTTCGGACAGTACCGAAAAACTGTTTTTT. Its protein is CASSSDSTEKLFF.

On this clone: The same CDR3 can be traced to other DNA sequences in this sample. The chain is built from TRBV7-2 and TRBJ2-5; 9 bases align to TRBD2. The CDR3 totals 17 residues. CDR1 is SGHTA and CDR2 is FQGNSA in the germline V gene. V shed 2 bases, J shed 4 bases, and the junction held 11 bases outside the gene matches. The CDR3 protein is CASSLRVSGGPRETQYF. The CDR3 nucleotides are TGTGCCAGCAGCTTAAGGGTTAGCGGGGGCCCGAGAGAGACCCAGTACTTC. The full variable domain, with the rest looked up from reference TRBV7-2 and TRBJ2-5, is GAGVSQSPSNKVTEKGKDVELRCDPISGHTALYWYRQSLGQGLEFLIYFQGNSAPDKSGLPSDRFSAERTGGSVSTLTIQRTQQEDSAVYLCASSLRVSGGPRETQYFGPGTRLLVL.

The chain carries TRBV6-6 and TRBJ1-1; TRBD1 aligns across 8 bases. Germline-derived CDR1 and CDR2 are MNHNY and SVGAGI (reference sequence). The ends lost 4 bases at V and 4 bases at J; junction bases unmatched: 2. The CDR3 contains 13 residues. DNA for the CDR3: TGTGCCAGCAGTTCCACAGGGGGCACTGAAGCTTTCTTT. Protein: CASSSTGGTEAFF.

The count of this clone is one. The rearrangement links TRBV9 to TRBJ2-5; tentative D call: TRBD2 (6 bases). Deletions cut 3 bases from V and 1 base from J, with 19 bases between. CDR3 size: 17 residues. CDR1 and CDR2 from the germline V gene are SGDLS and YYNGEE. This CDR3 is CASSAAALTSIQETQYF. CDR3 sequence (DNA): TGTGCCAGCAGCGCCGCGGCCCTTACTAGCATCCAAGAGACCCAGTACTTC. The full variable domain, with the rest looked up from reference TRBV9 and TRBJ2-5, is DSGVTQTPKHLITATGQRVTLRCSPRSGDLSVYWYQQSLDQGLQFLIQYYNGEERAKGNILERFSAQQFPDLHSELNLSSLELGDSALYFCASSAAALTSIQETQYFGPGTRLLVL.

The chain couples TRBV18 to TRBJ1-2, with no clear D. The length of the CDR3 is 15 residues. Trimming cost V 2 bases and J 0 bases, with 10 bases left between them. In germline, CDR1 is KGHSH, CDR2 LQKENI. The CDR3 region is CASSPSAEANYGYTF. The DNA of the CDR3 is TGTGCCAGCTCACCATCAGCGGAGGCTAACTATGGCTACACCTTC.

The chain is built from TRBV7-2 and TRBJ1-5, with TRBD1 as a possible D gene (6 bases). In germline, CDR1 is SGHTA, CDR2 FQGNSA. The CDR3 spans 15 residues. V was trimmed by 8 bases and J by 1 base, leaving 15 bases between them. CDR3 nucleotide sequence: TGTGCCAGCGTGAGGGGGAGAGGGAGCAATCAGCCCCAGCATTTT. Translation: CASVRGRGSNQPQHF.

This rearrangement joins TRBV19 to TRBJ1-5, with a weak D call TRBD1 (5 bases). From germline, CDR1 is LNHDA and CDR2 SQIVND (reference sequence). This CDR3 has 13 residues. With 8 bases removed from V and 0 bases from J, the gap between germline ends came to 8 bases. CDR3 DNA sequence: TGTGCCAGTTCGGACATTAGCAATCAGCCCCAGCATTTT. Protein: CASSDISNQPQHF.